These 32 T cell receptor beta chains were all obtained from the same sample, sequenced in a study of T-cell memory formation after mild COVID-19. MiXCR, applied by TCRdb to the 5' RACE reads, yields one record per CDR3 protein. The data show around 410,000 distinct CDR3 sequences, around 22% seen once. Sequencing input: PBMCs or a T cell subset sorted from them (not recorded which). These receptors all come from an adult woman who had mild COVID-19 (a few samples of this study predate the infection). Cell type and time point are not known.

This clonotype has a handful of counts. The rearrangement joins TRBV7-6 to TRBJ2-7; 10 bases are a match to TRBD2. The V gene's germline CDR1 is SGHVS and CDR2 FNYEAQ. Germline trimming cut 5 bases from V and 3 bases from J; bases unmatched to any gene: 4. This CDR3 comprises 14 residues. CDR3 loop: CASSDASGSYEQYF. CDR3 nucleotides: TGTGCCAGCAGCGATGCTAGCGGGAGCTACGAGCAGTACTTC.

This clonotype came up many times. The genes are TRBV18 and TRBJ2-1, with D uncertain. This CDR3 comprises 12 residues. V was pared by 6 bases and J by 6 bases, with 9 bases between. Germline values: CDR1 KGHSH, CDR2 LQKENI. The CDR3 coding sequence is TGTGCCAGCTCCCGGACGAGCAATGAGCAGTTCTTC. Translating it yields CASSRTSNEQFF.

The genes are TRBV12-3 or TRBV12-4 and TRBJ2-1; D perhaps matches TRBD2 (7 bases). Trimming stripped 6 bases from V and 8 bases from J, with 20 bases between. This CDR3 is 15 amino acids long. As DNA, the CDR3 is TGTGCCAGCAGCCGGGGGTTGGGGCGGGGGCATGAGCAGTTCTTC. It codes for CASSRGLGRGHEQFF.

This clonotype was counted a single time. The chain couples TRBV4-1 to TRBJ2-1; D may be TRBD1 or TRBD2 (5 bases each). The CDR3 is 13 residues long. Trimming stripped 3 bases from V and 7 bases from J, with 10 bases between. The germline V gene encodes CDR1 MGHRA and CDR2 YSYEKL. DNA of the CDR3: TGCGCCAGCAGCCAGGGGGTATGGAATGAGCAGTTCTTC. Translated, it gives CASSQGVWNEQFF.

This clonotype came up a few times. The rearrangement uses TRBV10-3 and TRBJ2-1; D call uncertain. The germline V gene encodes CDR1 ENHRY and CDR2 SYGVKD. The CDR3 has 15 amino acids. Deletions cut 10 bases from V and 2 bases from J, with 18 bases between. The DNA of the CDR3 is TGTGCCAGCAAAGGACCGGGCATGGCCTACAATGAGCAGTTCTTC. Translated, it gives CASKGPGMAYNEQFF.

The chain is built from TRBV25-1 and TRBJ2-7; D is possibly TRBD1 (6 bases). The length of the CDR3 is 14 residues. The V gene lost 5 bases and the J gene lost 2 bases, with 13 bases spanning the gap. The germline CDR1 and CDR2 sequences are MGHDK and SYGVNS. CDR3 DNA sequence: TGTGCCAGCAGTCCCGGGACAAGGGCCTACGAGCAGTACTTC. Protein sequence: CASSPGTRAYEQYF.

A few counts support this clonotype. The V gene is TRBV10-3, the J gene TRBJ1-1; TRBD1 matches at 7 bases. The J segment lost 4 bases and the V segment lost 5 bases, leaving 7 bases of the junction unmatched. This CDR3 spans 14 amino acids. From germline, CDR1 is ENHRY and CDR2 SYGVKD. CDR3 sequence (DNA): TGTGCCATCAGTACAGGGGTTGGTAGCACTGAAGCTTTCTTT. Translating gives CAISTGVGSTEAFF.

This clonotype was seen a few times. The CDR3, as DNA: TGTGCCAGCAGCCCTCGACTGACTAGCGGGGGGGCCTGGGAGCAGTTCTTC. Protein sequence: CASSPRLTSGGAWEQFF. V is TRBV7-9 and J is TRBJ2-1; 14 nucleotides line up with TRBD2. Germline lookup yields CDR1 SEHNR and CDR2 FQNEAQ (reference sequence). CDR3 length: 17 amino acids. The V and J ends lost 5 bases and 10 bases, in that order; junction bases with no gene match: 13.

In this sample, this clonotype turned up a few times. The chain combines TRBV30 with TRBJ1-2; D unresolved. The CDR3 extends over 10 amino acids. The germline V gene encodes CDR1 GTSNPN and CDR2 SVGIG (reference sequence). V shed 5 bases and J shed 6 bases, with 7 bases lying between them. The CDR3 loop reads CAWDGNGYTF. The CDR3 nucleotides are TGTGCCTGGGACGGGAATGGCTACACCTTC.

This clonotype turned up a few times. The rearrangement joins TRBV7-2 to TRBJ1-3; TRBD1 matches at 7 bases. The V segment lost 2 bases and the J segment 2 bases; nucleotides outside the gene matches: 6. The germline CDR1 and CDR2 sequences are SGHTA and FQGNSA. This CDR3 contains 16 residues. DNA of the CDR3: TGTGCCAGCAGCTTAAGCCAGGGGGTAGCTGGAAACACCATATATTTT. This encodes CASSLSQGVAGNTIYF.

In this sample, this clonotype turned up once. With a much larger clone just one base away, this may be a read error. The J gene is TRBJ1-1, the V gene TRBV6-6; the D is unclear. The CDR3 is made up of 12 amino acids. Looked up from germline, CDR1 is MNHNY and CDR2 is SVGAGI (reference sequence). With 3 bases removed from V and 1 base from J, the gap between germline ends came to 3 bases. Written as DNA, the CDR3 is TGTGCCAGCAGTTATCAGAACACTGAAGCTTTCTTT. Its protein product is CASSYQNTEAFF.

This clonotype has more than one count but fewer than ten. This chain uses TRBV18 with TRBJ2-3; 7 bases map to TRBD1. This CDR3 has 15 amino acids. With 5 bases clipped from V and 2 bases from J, the junction kept 7 bases outside the gene matches. Germline assignment: CDR1 KGHSH and CDR2 LQKENI. The CDR3: CASSTIQGSTDTQYF. The CDR3 region has the DNA TGTGCCAGCTCAACAATACAGGGGTCCACAGATACGCAGTATTTT.

This clonotype was counted between two and nine times. The chain is built from TRBV10-3 and TRBJ2-7, with TRBD2 as a possible D gene (6 bases). Germline V lookup: CDR1 ENHRY, CDR2 SYGVKD. Trimming removed 10 bases at V and 4 bases at J, with 14 bases between. The CDR3 contains 12 residues. For the CDR3, the DNA is TGTGCCACCAGGAGGGGTACATACGAGCAGTACTTC. It is translated as CATRRGTYEQYF.

In its sample, this clonotype was seen a few times. The J gene is TRBJ2-7, the V gene TRBV30; no firm D call. CDR1 and CDR2 from the germline V gene are GTSNPN and SVGIG (reference sequence). The CDR3 length is 11 residues. Trimming removed 4 bases at V and 3 bases at J, with 7 bases between. The CDR3 DNA reads TGTGCCTGGACCGATTACTACGAGCAGTACTTC. This codes for CAWTDYYEQYF.

The chain links TRBV24-1 to TRBJ2-1; TRBD2 agrees at 8 bases. The germline V gene has CDR1 KGHDR and CDR2 SFDVKD. The CDR3 contains 14 residues. V dropped 5 bases and J dropped 8; count of bases not matched to a gene: 7. CDR3 DNA sequence: TGTGCCACCAGTGTGCCGGGAGGGGACTATGAGCAGTTCTTC. This codes for CATSVPGGDYEQFF.

This clonotype showed up just a few times. This rearrangement joins TRBV20-1 to TRBJ1-1; no definite D call. This CDR3 has 12 amino acids. The V gene lost 0 bases and the J gene lost 5 bases, with 7 bases spanning the gap. CDR1 and CDR2 (germline): DFQATT, SNEGSKA (reference sequence). As DNA, the CDR3 is TGCAGTGCTAGAGACGGCAGGACTGAAGCTTTCTTT. It encodes CSARDGRTEAFF.

This clonotype was counted only a few times. V usage is TRBV2 and J usage is TRBJ1-4; 7 bases match TRBD1. The CDR3 contains 14 residues. Germline CDR1 and CDR2: SNHLY and FYNNEI. Trimming cost V 5 bases and J 8 bases; bases outside gene matches: 8. The CDR3 nucleotides are TGTGCCAGCAGTTCTGACAGGGCAGGCGAAAAACTGTTTTTT. Its protein is CASSSDRAGEKLFF.

V usage is TRBV5-1 and J usage is TRBJ1-1; 8 positions match TRBD1. V gave up 0 bases and J gave up 4 bases; unmatched junction bases: 5. This CDR3 is 15 amino acids long. CDR1 SGHRS and CDR2 YFSETQ come from the germline V gene. The CDR3 here is CASSLAGGRGTEAFF. The CDR3 DNA follows: TGCGCCAGCAGCTTGGCAGGGGGCCGGGGCACTGAAGCTTTCTTT.

This clonotype showed up just a few times. The gene calls are TRBV29-1 and TRBJ1-1; possible D gene TRBD1, 5 bases. This CDR3 has 13 amino acids. Germline-derived CDR1 and CDR2 are SQVTM and ANQGSEA. The CDR3 DNA sequence: TGCACCTGCCACAGGAAACAGAACACTGAAGCTTTCTTT. Translating it yields CTCHRKQNTEAFF.

V and J are TRBV5-1 and TRBJ2-3; D may be TRBD2 (6 bases). V was pared by 0 bases and J by 6 bases, with 14 bases between. The CDR3 contains 15 residues. Germline V gene sequence: CDR1 SGHRS, CDR2 YFSETQ. The CDR3 protein is CASSLGASGGDTQYF. As DNA, the CDR3 is TGCGCCAGCAGCTTGGGAGCCAGCGGAGGGGATACGCAGTATTTT.

In this sample, this clonotype turned up a few times. The chain's CDR3 is CASSPGPDRGDYGYTF. The CDR3 DNA is TGTGCCAGCAGCCCTGGCCCGGACAGGGGGGACTATGGCTACACCTTC. The J gene is TRBJ1-2, the V gene TRBV6-6, with 10 bases that match TRBD1. Trimming cost V 6 bases and J 3 bases; bases outside gene matches: 10. This CDR3 has 16 residues. Germline CDR1 is MNHNY and CDR2 is SVGAGI (reference sequence).

This clonotype was picked up a small number of times. The genes are TRBV6-5 and TRBJ1-2, with 8 bases lining up with TRBD1. Looked up from germline, CDR1 is MNHEY and CDR2 is SVGAGI. This CDR3 is built from 17 residues. The junction had 11 bases not matched to a gene; V was cut back by 0 bases and J by 5 bases. CDR3 amino acids: CASSYSVGSGGAYGYTF. The CDR3 DNA reads TGTGCCAGCAGTTACTCGGTAGGATCAGGGGGCGCATATGGCTACACCTTC.

This clonotype was seen only a few times. The chain carries TRBV3-1 and TRBJ2-7; TRBD1 agrees at 7 bases. After removal of 3 bases from V and 0 bases from J, the junction contained 8 bases not matched to a gene. CDR3 length: 16 amino acids. Germline CDR1 LGHDT, CDR2 YNNKEL (reference sequence). The CDR3 DNA is TGTGCCAGCAGCCACCGGGACAGCAAATCCTCCTACGAGCAGTACTTC. It codes for CASSHRDSKSSYEQYF.

A few counts support this clonotype. The chain recombines TRBV6-5 with TRBJ1-4; D call uncertain. The V end was cut by 2 bases, the J end by 0 bases, with 4 bases between. In germline, CDR1 is MNHEY, CDR2 SVGAGI. This CDR3 has 14 amino acids. In nucleotides, the CDR3 is TGTGCCAGCAGTTACACTGCAACTAATGAAAAACTGTTTTTT. It codes for CASSYTATNEKLFF.

The V and J genes are TRBV7-6 and TRBJ2-7; D is tentatively TRBD1 or TRBD2 (6 bases each). The length of the CDR3 is 17 residues. CDR1 is SGHVS, CDR2 FNYEAQ, per germline. V was pared by 5 bases and J by 6 bases, with 26 bases between. CDR3 loop: CASSPLQGFGGQVEQYF. CDR3 sequence (DNA): TGTGCCAGCAGCCCTCTCCAGGGGTTTGGGGGGCAGGTCGAGCAGTACTTC.

The sample holds a few counts of this clonotype. The chain couples TRBV5-1 to TRBJ2-6, with 7 bases aligning to TRBD1. Germline lookup yields CDR1 SGHRS and CDR2 YFSETQ. The length of the CDR3 is 15 residues. The V gene end was trimmed by 3 bases and the J gene end by 2 bases; junction bases not matched to a gene: 2. This CDR3 reads CASSSTGAGANVLTF. The CDR3 nucleotides read TGCGCCAGCAGCTCTACAGGGGCTGGGGCCAACGTCCTGACTTTC.

This chain links TRBV18 with TRBJ2-7, with a possible D match to TRBD2 (5 bases). Deletions cut 1 base from V and 1 base from J, with 14 bases between. This CDR3 is 16 amino acids long. Germline-derived CDR1 and CDR2 are KGHSH and LQKENI. The DNA of the CDR3 is TGTGCCAGCTCACCACGGTTGGGAGCAGGATCCTACGAGCAGTACTTC. Translating it yields CASSPRLGAGSYEQYF. The full variable domain, its missing parts supplied by reference TRBV18 and TRBJ2-7, is NAGVMQNPRHLVRRRGQEARLRCSPMKGHSHVYWYRQLPEEGLKFMVYLQKENIIDESGMPKERFSAEFPKEGPSILRIQQVVRGDSAAYFCASSPRLGAGSYEQYFGPGTRLTVT.

This sequence joins TRBV20-1 and TRBJ2-1; 7 nucleotides agree with TRBD2. Germline V CDR1 and CDR2: DFQATT, SNEGSKA (reference sequence). This CDR3 region has 14 residues. CDR3 residues: CSPSRSIGRHEQFF. The CDR3 nucleotides read TGCAGCCCCTCGAGGAGCATCGGGAGGCATGAGCAGTTCTTC.

This clonotype has more than one count but fewer than ten. The chain uses TRBV7-6 and TRBJ2-2; no firm D call. V gave up 2 bases and J gave up 4 bases, with 8 bases separating them. Germline lookup yields CDR1 SGHVS and CDR2 FNYEAQ. CDR3 length: 14 amino acids. CDR3 protein: CASSLNLGTGELFF. The CDR3, as DNA: TGTGCCAGCAGCTTAAATCTTGGCACCGGGGAGCTGTTTTTT.

This chain joins TRBV12-3 or TRBV12-4 and TRBJ1-3; 7 bases line up with TRBD1. The ends lost 7 bases at V and 2 bases at J; junction bases unmatched: 8. The CDR3 spans 15 residues. CDR3 loop: CASTQLGGPGNTIYF. In DNA, the CDR3 is TGTGCCAGCACCCAGCTAGGGGGCCCTGGAAACACCATATATTTT.

The rearrangement links TRBV7-3 to TRBJ2-7; 14 positions agree with TRBD2. This CDR3 has 15 amino acids. Germline CDR1 SGHTA, CDR2 FQGTGA. The V segment lost 6 bases and the J segment 7 bases; nucleotides outside the gene matches: 8. CDR3 region: CASRFSGTSGSEQYF. CDR3 DNA sequence: TGTGCCAGCAGGTTTTCCGGGACTAGCGGGAGTGAGCAGTACTTC.

This clonotype is a singleton in its sample. A junction boundary mismatches the germline segment, possibly from a read error. This chain joins TRBV29-1 and TRBJ1-2; TRBD1 matches at 7 bases. The CDR3 extends over 14 amino acids. Germline assignment: CDR1 SQVTM and CDR2 ANQGSEA. The CDR3 loop is CSVSPRGYNDGYTF. For the CDR3, the DNA is TGCAGCGTGAGTCCCAGGGGGTATAACGATGGCTACACCTTC. The variable domain in full, with the rest retrieved from reference TRBV29-1 and TRBJ1-2, is SAVISQKPSRDICQRGTSLTIQCQVDSQVTMMFWYRQQPGQSLTLIATANQGSEATYESGFVIDKFPISRPNLTFSTLTVSNMSPEDSSIYLCSVSPRGYNDGYTFGSGTRLTVV.